These 10 T cell receptor beta chains originate from one sample sequenced in a study of cytomegalovirus exposure and HLA in healthy donors. 13 Jbeta primers and 60 Vbeta primers were used for the PCR. Data came from immunoSEQ multiplex PCR; TCRdb stores just in-frame clones and leaves some out. The sample consists of around 140,000 clones, about 78% of them appearing once. Sequencing used PBMCs. These receptors were collected from a man aged 45-65 years in good health and CMV-seropositive.

About this clone itself: At one of its ends the junction is not consistent with the germline gene, which may arise from a read error. The chain recombines TRBV6-1 with TRBJ2-7; 8 bases fit TRBD1. The CDR3 consists of 15 residues. Germline loops: CDR1 MNHNS, CDR2 SASEGT. In DNA form, the CDR3 reads TGTGCTAGCAGTCCCCGACAGGGGAACCCCTACGAGCAGTACTTC. Translation gives CASSPRQGNPYEQYF.

This clone turned up a few times. The chain joins TRBV7-2 to TRBJ2-2, with 9 bases lining up with TRBD1. Germline CDR1 SGHTA, CDR2 FQGNSA. V gave up 4 bases and J gave up 4 bases; unmatched junction bases: 4. This CDR3 has 15 amino acids. CDR3 sequence reads: CASSSGQGVTGELFF. The CDR3, as DNA: TGTGCCAGCAGCTCGGGACAGGGAGTCACCGGGGAGCTGTTTTTT.

The J gene is TRBJ2-7, the V gene TRBV11-2, with D possibly being TRBD2 (5 bases). Germline CDR1 is SGHAT and CDR2 is FQNNGV. V lost 5 bases, J lost 2 bases, and 10 bases lay in between. The CDR3 spans 13 residues. CDR3 sequence: CASSPGLAYEQYF. In nucleotides, the CDR3 is TGTGCCAGCAGCCCCGGACTCGCCTACGAGCAGTACTTC.

The chain carries TRBV19 and TRBJ1-1; maybe TRBD1 (6 bases). V was trimmed by 6 bases and J by 7 bases, leaving 12 bases between them. Germline CDR1 LNHDA, CDR2 SQIVND (reference sequence). The CDR3 spans 12 residues. The CDR3 is CASRGRRGEAFF. CDR3 nucleotides: TGTGCCAGTAGGGGGCGCAGGGGTGAAGCTTTCTTT.

This clone appeared once. As DNA, the CDR3 is TGTGCCAGCAGCGTAGGTCCAGGGGCAAGGAGCACTGAAGCTTTCTTT. It yields the protein CASSVGPGARSTEAFF. V gene TRBV9 combines with J gene TRBJ1-1, with D perhaps TRBD1 (6 bases). The germline V and J ends were trimmed by 0 bases and 4 bases, with 16 bases remaining between them. Germline CDR1 is SGDLS and CDR2 is YYNGEE. The CDR3 runs to 16 residues.

CDR3 DNA: TGTGCCAGCTCGCCGCGACAGGGGACTAATGAAAAACTGTTTTTT. It encodes CASSPRQGTNEKLFF. This sequence joins TRBV18 and TRBJ1-4; 8 bases are shared with TRBD1. Germline lookup yields CDR1 KGHSH and CDR2 LQKENI. Germline trimming cut 6 bases from V and 2 bases from J; bases unmatched to any gene: 5. CDR3 size: 15 residues.

The chain couples TRBV7-3 to TRBJ1-1; 8 positions match TRBD1. CDR1 and CDR2 (germline): SGHTA, FQGTGA. Trimming cost V 4 bases and J 6 bases; bases outside gene matches: 4. This CDR3 has 13 amino acids. The CDR3 bases are TGTGCCAGCAGCTGGACAGGGAATGCTGAAGCTTTCTTT. As protein: CASSWTGNAEAFF.

This chain joins TRBV28 and TRBJ1-1; D not certain. Between the trimmed V and J ends, which lost 5 bases and 8 bases, there was a span of 9 bases. CDR1 is MDHEN and CDR2 is SYDVKM in the germline V gene. This CDR3 has 11 amino acids. The CDR3, as DNA: TGTGCCAGCAGTCAACTTGCAGAAGCTTTCTTT. This encodes CASSQLAEAFF.

The J gene is TRBJ1-2, the V gene TRBV9; 9 positions match TRBD1. Per the germline V gene, CDR1 is SGDLS and CDR2 is YYNGEE. Trimming cost V 4 bases and J 6 bases; bases outside gene matches: 10. The CDR3 has 15 amino acids. The chain's CDR3 is CASSRHPTGGDGYTF. CDR3 sequence (DNA): TGTGCCAGCAGCCGCCACCCCACAGGGGGCGATGGCTACACCTTC. Combining the CDR3 with reference TRBV9 and TRBJ1-2 gives the whole variable domain DSGVTQTPKHLITATGQRVTLRCSPRSGDLSVYWYQQSLDQGLQFLIQYYNGEERAKGNILERFSAQQFPDLHSELNLSSLELGDSALYFCASSRHPTGGDGYTFGSGTRLTVV.

This chain connects TRBV19 to TRBJ1-5, with a weak D call TRBD1 (6 bases). CDR1 is LNHDA and CDR2 is SQIVND in the germline V gene (reference sequence). CDR3 size: 15 residues. Trimming cost V 3 bases and J 4 bases, with 13 bases left between them. CDR3 nucleotides: TGTGCCAGTAGTATCTACCAGAGGGGGAATCAGCCCCAGCATTTT. Residues: CASSIYQRGNQPQHF.